What follows describes a single T cell receptor beta chain. One junction end disagrees with the germline gene, perhaps due to a read error. It was genomic DNA that served as the template for profiling TCR beta VDJ and CDR3. MiXCR was run by TCRdb on the reads, yielding one entry per CDR3 protein. The table shows roughly 250,000 distinct CDR3 sequences, with approximately 79% occurring only once. Germline V gene sequence: CDR1 SGHRS, CDR2 YFSETQ. There are 13 residues in the CDR3. The entry originates in a study of CD8+CD57+ T cells in acquired aplastic anemia. It was patients with CD8+CD57+ cell expansion by flow cytometry who were chosen for sequencing. All patients had severe acquired aplastic anemia.

The source is a human donor with aplastic anemia. Material: sorted CD4+, CD8+, or CD8+CD57+ T cells (not recorded which) from PBMCs. V gene TRBV5-1 combines with J gene TRBJ2-5; 10 nucleotides line up with TRBD1. CDR3 DNA: TGTGCCAGCAGCTCACGGGACAGGGGCTTCCAGTACTTC. As protein: CASSSRDRGFQYF.